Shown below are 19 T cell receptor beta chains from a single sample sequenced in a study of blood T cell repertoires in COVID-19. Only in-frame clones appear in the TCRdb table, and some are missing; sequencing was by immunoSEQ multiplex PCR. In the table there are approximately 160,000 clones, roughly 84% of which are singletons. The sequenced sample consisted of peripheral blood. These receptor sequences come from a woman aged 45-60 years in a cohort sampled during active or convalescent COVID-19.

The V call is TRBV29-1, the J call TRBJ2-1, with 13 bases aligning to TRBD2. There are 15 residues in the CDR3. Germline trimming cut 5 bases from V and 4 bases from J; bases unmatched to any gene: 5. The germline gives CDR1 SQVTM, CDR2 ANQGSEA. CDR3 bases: TGCAGCGTTAGTAGGACTAGCGGGGGATACAATGAGCAGTTCTTC. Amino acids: CSVSRTSGGYNEQFF.

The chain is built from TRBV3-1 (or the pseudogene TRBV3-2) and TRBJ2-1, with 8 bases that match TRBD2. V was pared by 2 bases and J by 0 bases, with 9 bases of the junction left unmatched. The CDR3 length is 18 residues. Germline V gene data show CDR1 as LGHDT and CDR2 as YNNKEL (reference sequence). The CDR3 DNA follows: TGTGCCAGCAGCCAACATGCCGGGGGGGTGAGCTCCTACAATGAGCAGTTCTTC. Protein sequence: CASSQHAGGVSSYNEQFF.

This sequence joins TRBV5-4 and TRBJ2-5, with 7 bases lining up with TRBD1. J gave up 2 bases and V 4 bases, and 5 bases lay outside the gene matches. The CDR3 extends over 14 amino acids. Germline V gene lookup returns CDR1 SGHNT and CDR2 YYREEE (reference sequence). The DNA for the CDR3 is TGTGCCAGCAGCACCCGACAGGGACAAGAGACCCAGTACTTC. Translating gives CASSTRQGQETQYF.

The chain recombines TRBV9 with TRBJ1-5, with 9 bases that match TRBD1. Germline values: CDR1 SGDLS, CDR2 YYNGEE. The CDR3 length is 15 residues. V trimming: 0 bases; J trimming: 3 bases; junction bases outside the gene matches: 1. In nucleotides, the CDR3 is TGTGCCAGCAGCGTAGGGACAGGGGACAATCAGCCCCAGCATTTT. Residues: CASSVGTGDNQPQHF.

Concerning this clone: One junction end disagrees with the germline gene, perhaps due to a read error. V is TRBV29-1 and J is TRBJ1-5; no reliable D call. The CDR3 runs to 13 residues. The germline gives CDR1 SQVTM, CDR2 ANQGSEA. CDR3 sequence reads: CSIEEVVGQPQHF. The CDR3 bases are TGCAGCATTGAGGAGGTTGTGGGGCAGCCCCAGCATTTT.

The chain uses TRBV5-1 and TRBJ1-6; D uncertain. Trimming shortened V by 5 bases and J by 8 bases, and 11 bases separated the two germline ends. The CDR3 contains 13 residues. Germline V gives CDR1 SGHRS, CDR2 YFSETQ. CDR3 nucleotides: TGCGCCAGCAGGGAGGAGGCCTATTCACCCCTCCACTTT. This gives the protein CASREEAYSPLHF. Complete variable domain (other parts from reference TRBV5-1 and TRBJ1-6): KAGVTQTPRYLIKTRGQQVTLSCSPISGHRSVSWYQQTPGQGLQFLFEYFSETQRNKGNFPGRFSGRQFSNSRSEMNVSTLELGDSALYLCASREEAYSPLHFGNGTRLTVT.

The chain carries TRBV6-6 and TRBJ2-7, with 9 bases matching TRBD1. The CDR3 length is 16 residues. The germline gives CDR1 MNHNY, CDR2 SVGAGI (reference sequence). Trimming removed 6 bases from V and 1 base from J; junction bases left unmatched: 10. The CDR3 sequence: CASSQIRDRASYEQYF. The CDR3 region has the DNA TGTGCCAGCAGCCAAATCCGGGACAGGGCATCCTACGAGCAGTACTTC.

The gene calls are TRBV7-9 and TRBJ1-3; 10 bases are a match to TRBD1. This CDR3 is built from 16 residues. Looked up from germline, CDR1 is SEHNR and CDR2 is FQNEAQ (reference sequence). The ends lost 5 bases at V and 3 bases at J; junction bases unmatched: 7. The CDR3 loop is CASSLGTGAYGNTIYF. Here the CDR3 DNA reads TGTGCCAGCAGCCTGGGGACAGGGGCTTATGGAAACACCATATATTTT.

The CDR3 protein is CASSWTGLLGAPLHF. In DNA, the CDR3 is TGTGCCAGCAGTTGGACGGGACTCCTAGGGGCACCCCTCCACTTT. The chain joins TRBV9 to TRBJ1-6; perhaps TRBD1 as D (5 bases). The CDR3 spans 15 residues. CDR1 is SGDLS, CDR2 YYNGEE, per germline. V was trimmed by 5 bases and J by 11 bases, leaving 20 bases between them.

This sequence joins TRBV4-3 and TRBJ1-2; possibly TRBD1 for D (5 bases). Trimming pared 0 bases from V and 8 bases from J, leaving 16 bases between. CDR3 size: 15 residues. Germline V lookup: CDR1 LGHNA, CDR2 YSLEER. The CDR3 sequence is CASSQDLRHRQGYTF. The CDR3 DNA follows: TGCGCCAGCAGCCAAGATCTTCGACACCGACAGGGCTACACCTTC.

CDR3 coding DNA: TGTGCCAGCAGCCGTGGTCTCCTATCCTACGAGCAGTACTTC. Translation: CASSRGLLSYEQYF. The chain joins TRBV11-2 to TRBJ2-7, with D unclear. The CDR3 is 14 amino acids. Trimming pared 5 bases from V and 1 base from J, leaving 12 bases between. Germline CDR1 reads SGHAT; CDR2 reads FQNNGV. The complete variable domain, with remaining parts taken from reference TRBV11-2 and TRBJ2-7, reads EAGVAQSPRYKIIEKRQSVAFWCNPISGHATLYWYQQILGQGPKLLIQFQNNGVVDDSQLPKDRFSAERLKGVDSTLKIQPAKLEDSAVYLCASSRGLLSYEQYFGPGTRLTVT.

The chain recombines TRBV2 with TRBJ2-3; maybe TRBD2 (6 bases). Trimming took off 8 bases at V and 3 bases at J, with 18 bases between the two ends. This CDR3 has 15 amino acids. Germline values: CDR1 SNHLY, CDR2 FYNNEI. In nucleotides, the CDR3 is TGTGCCAGCCGGGGGAGGCTAGCCGGTACAGATACGCAGTATTTT. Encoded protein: CASRGRLAGTDTQYF.

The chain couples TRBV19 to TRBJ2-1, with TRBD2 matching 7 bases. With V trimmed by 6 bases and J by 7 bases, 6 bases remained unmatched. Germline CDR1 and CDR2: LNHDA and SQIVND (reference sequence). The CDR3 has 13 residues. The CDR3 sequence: CASRGLDGNEQFF. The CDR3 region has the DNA TGTGCCAGTAGAGGACTAGATGGGAATGAGCAGTTCTTC. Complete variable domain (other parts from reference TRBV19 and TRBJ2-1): DGGITQSPKYLFRKEGQNVTLSCEQNLNHDAMYWYRQDPGQGLRLIYYSQIVNDFQKGDIAEGYSVSREKKESFPLTVTSAQKNPTAFYLCASRGLDGNEQFFGPGTRLTVL.

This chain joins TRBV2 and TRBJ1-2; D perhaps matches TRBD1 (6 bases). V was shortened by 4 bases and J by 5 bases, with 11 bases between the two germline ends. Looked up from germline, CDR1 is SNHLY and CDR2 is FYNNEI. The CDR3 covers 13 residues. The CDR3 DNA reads TGTGCCAGCAGTGGACAGGTGTTTTATGGCTACACCTTC. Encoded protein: CASSGQVFYGYTF.

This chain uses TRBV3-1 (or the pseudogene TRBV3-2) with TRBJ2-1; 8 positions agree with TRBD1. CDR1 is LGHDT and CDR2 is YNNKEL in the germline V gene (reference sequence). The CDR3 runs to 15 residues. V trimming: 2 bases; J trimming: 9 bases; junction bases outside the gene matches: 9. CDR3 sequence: CASSQKQGEAREQFF. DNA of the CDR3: TGTGCCAGCAGCCAAAAACAGGGGGAAGCCCGTGAGCAGTTCTTC.

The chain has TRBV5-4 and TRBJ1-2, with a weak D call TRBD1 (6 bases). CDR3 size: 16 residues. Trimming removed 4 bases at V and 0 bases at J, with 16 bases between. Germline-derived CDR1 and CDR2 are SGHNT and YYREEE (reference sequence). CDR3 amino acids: CASSRPTGDANYGYTF. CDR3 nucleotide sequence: TGTGCCAGCAGCCGGCCGACAGGCGATGCTAACTATGGCTACACCTTC.

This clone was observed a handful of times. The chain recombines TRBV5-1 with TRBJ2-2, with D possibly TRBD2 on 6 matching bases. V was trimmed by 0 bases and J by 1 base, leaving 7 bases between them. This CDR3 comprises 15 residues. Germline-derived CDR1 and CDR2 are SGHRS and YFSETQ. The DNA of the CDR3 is TGCGCCAGCAGCTTGGCCGGGAGGAACACCGGGGAGCTGTTTTTT. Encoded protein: CASSLAGRNTGELFF.

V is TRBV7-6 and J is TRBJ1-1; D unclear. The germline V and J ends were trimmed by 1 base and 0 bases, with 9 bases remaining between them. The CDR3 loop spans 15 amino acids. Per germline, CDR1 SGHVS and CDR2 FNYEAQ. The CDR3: CASSLVSGMNTEAFF. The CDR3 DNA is TGTGCCAGCAGCTTAGTTTCGGGGATGAACACTGAAGCTTTCTTT.

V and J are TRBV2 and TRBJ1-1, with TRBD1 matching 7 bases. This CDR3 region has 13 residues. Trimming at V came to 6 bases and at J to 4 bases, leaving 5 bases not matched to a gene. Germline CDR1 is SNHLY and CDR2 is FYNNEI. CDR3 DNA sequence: TGTGCCAGCAGCGGTAACAGGGGCACTGAAGCTTTCTTT. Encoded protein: CASSGNRGTEAFF.